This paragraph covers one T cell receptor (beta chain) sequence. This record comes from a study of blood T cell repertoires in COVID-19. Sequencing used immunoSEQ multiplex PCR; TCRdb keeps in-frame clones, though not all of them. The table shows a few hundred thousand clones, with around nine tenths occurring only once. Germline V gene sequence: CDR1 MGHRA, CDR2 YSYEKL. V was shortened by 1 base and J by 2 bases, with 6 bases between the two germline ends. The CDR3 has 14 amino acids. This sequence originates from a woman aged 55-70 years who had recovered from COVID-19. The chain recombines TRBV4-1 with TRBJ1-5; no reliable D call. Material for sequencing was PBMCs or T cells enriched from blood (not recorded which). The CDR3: CASSQVVGNQPQHF. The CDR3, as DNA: TGCGCCAGCAGCCAAGTGGTAGGCAATCAGCCCCAGCATTTT.